The 13 T cell receptor beta chains given below trace back to one sample, sequenced in a study of blood T cells in healthy people across ages. Together with a sample-barcoded 5' primer, a J-beta primer mix was included in a second PCR lasting about 6 to 11 cycles. Via MiXCR, TCRdb re-called the 5' RACE reads, giving one row per CDR3 protein. In the table there are about 730,000 distinct CDR3 sequences, approximately 39% of which are singletons. Sequenced: blood. Receptors were obtained from a woman aged 60-75 years in good health.

The V gene is TRBV7-9, the J gene TRBJ1-1; weak D call: TRBD1 (6 bases). V lost 7 bases to trimming and J lost 0 bases, with 12 bases between them. The CDR3 extends over 14 amino acids. In germline, CDR1 is SEHNR, CDR2 FQNEAQ (reference sequence). This CDR3 reads CASITQGMNTEAFF. In DNA form, the CDR3 reads TGTGCCAGCATCACCCAGGGGATGAACACTGAAGCTTTCTTT.

This clonotype was detected a few times. This chain links TRBV7-6 with TRBJ2-7; 8 bases agree with TRBD2. The V and J ends lost 0 bases and 0 bases, in that order; junction bases with no gene match: 7. Germline lookup yields CDR1 SGHVS and CDR2 FNYEAQ. The CDR3 consists of 17 residues. The DNA of the CDR3 is TGTGCCAGCAGCTTAGCGCATACCGGGACTAGCTCCTACGAGCAGTACTTC. Translated: CASSLAHTGTSSYEQYF. The full variable domain, its missing parts supplied by reference TRBV7-6 and TRBJ2-7, is GAGVSQSPRYKVTKRGQDVALRCDPISGHVSLYWYRQALGQGPEFLTYFNYEAQQDKSGLPNDRFSAERPEGSISTLTIQRTEQRDSAMYRCASSLAHTGTSSYEQYFGPGTRLTVT.

This clonotype came up many times. The V gene is TRBV29-1, the J gene TRBJ1-2, with 8 nucleotides matching TRBD1. CDR1 and CDR2 from the germline V gene are SQVTM and ANQGSEA. CDR3 length: 12 amino acids. Trimming cost V 6 bases and J 8 bases; bases outside gene matches: 8. The CDR3 DNA sequence: TGCAGCGTCGAGGACAGGGAGAGCGGCTACACCTTC. This translates into CSVEDRESGYTF.

This clonotype has more than one count but fewer than ten. The genes are TRBV20-1 and TRBJ2-7; the D call may be TRBD1 or TRBD2 (6 bases each). The CDR3 sequence is 13 residues long. Trimming stripped 2 bases from V and 3 bases from J, with 11 bases between. Germline assignment: CDR1 DFQATT and CDR2 SNEGSKA (reference sequence). As DNA, the CDR3 is TGCAGTGCTAGAAGGGGGGACAACTACGAGCAGTACTTC. As protein: CSARRGDNYEQYF.

This chain links TRBV29-1 with TRBJ1-2; 8 bases map to TRBD1. CDR3 length equals 14 residues. Germline V CDR1 and CDR2: SQVTM, ANQGSEA. With 6 bases clipped from V and 4 bases from J, the junction kept 10 bases outside the gene matches. The CDR3 protein is CSVAKTGVFYGYTF. CDR3 nucleotides: TGCAGCGTAGCTAAGACAGGGGTCTTCTATGGCTACACCTTC. Full variable domain (remainder filled in from reference TRBV29-1 and TRBJ1-2): SAVISQKPSRDICQRGTSLTIQCQVDSQVTMMFWYRQQPGQSLTLIATANQGSEATYESGFVIDKFPISRPNLTFSTLTVSNMSPEDSSIYLCSVAKTGVFYGYTFGSGTRLTVV.

Regarding this clonotype: At one boundary the junction diverges from the germline segment, which might be a read error. V is TRBV29-1 and J is TRBJ1-1; D not resolved. The CDR3 loop spans 13 amino acids. Germline CDR1 is SQVTM and CDR2 is ANQGSEA. As DNA, the CDR3 is TGCAGCGCTGAATCCAGCCTGAACACTGAAGCTTTCTTT. This codes for CSAESSLNTEAFF.

The V call is TRBV7-2, the J call TRBJ1-1, with a weak D call TRBD1 (5 bases). Trimming shortened V by 5 bases and J by 0 bases, and 10 bases separated the two germline ends. The CDR3 loop spans 14 amino acids. Germline assignment: CDR1 SGHTA and CDR2 FQGNSA. The CDR3 loop is CASSRAGMNTEAFF. CDR3 sequence (DNA): TGTGCCAGCAGCCGTGCAGGGATGAACACTGAAGCTTTCTTT. The whole variable domain, remainder taken from reference TRBV7-2 and TRBJ1-1, is GAGVSQSPSNKVTEKGKDVELRCDPISGHTALYWYRQSLGQGLEFLIYFQGNSAPDKSGLPSDRFSAERTGGSVSTLTIQRTQQEDSAVYLCASSRAGMNTEAFFGQGTRLTVV.

This sequence joins TRBV2 and TRBJ2-3, with 11 bases aligning to TRBD2. With 10 bases clipped from V and 4 bases from J, the junction kept 10 bases outside the gene matches. This CDR3 region has 15 residues. Germline-derived CDR1 and CDR2 are SNHLY and FYNNEI. In DNA form, the CDR3 reads TGTGCCACCCAACTTTTACTAGCGGGAGCAGATACGCAGTATTTT. The encoded protein is CATQLLLAGADTQYF.

The V gene is TRBV5-1, the J gene TRBJ1-1, with 7 nucleotides matching TRBD1. CDR1 is SGHRS and CDR2 is YFSETQ in the germline V gene. Trimming removed 4 bases from V and 3 bases from J; junction bases left unmatched: 6. The CDR3 is 14 amino acids. CDR3 DNA sequence: TGCGCCAGCAGCATTGGACAGGCCCACACTGAAGCTTTCTTT. This gives the protein CASSIGQAHTEAFF.

This clonotype was observed many times. The chain joins TRBV2 to TRBJ1-4; 8 bases map to TRBD1. V lost 7 bases and J lost 8; bases outside the gene matches: 9. The CDR3 contains 14 residues. Germline CDR1 reads SNHLY; CDR2 reads FYNNEI. The CDR3 DNA is TGTGCCAGCATCCGGGACAGGAGCATGGAAAAACTGTTTTTT. It specifies CASIRDRSMEKLFF.

This clonotype was seen a single time. The chain joins TRBV28 to TRBJ1-2; D is undetermined. Trimming removed 2 bases at V and 8 bases at J, with 9 bases between. The CDR3 runs 12 residues. Germline loops: CDR1 MDHEN, CDR2 SYDVKM. The CDR3 bases are TGTGCCAGCAGTTTAGATAGAAGGGGCTACACCTTC. Translating it yields CASSLDRRGYTF.

This chain connects TRBV11-2 to TRBJ1-1, with D perhaps TRBD1 (6 bases). With 5 bases removed from V and 4 bases from J, the gap between germline ends came to 14 bases. The CDR3 consists of 14 residues. The germline V gene encodes CDR1 SGHAT and CDR2 FQNNGV. DNA of the CDR3: TGTGCCAGCAGCGAACAGGGTTTTAGCACTGAAGCTTTCTTT. Translated, it gives CASSEQGFSTEAFF.

This clonotype has just a few counts. The V gene is TRBV9, the J gene TRBJ2-1; TRBD2 matches 9 bases. Germline CDR1 reads SGDLS; CDR2 reads YYNGEE. This CDR3 has 15 residues. The trim removed 0 bases at V and 5 bases at J, leaving 3 bases unmatched. This CDR3 reads CASSVGGRAHNEQFF. The CDR3 coding sequence is TGTGCCAGCAGCGTAGGCGGGAGGGCCCACAATGAGCAGTTCTTC. Full variable domain (missing parts from reference TRBV9 and TRBJ2-1): DSGVTQTPKHLITATGQRVTLRCSPRSGDLSVYWYQQSLDQGLQFLIQYYNGEERAKGNILERFSAQQFPDLHSELNLSSLELGDSALYFCASSVGGRAHNEQFFGPGTRLTVL.